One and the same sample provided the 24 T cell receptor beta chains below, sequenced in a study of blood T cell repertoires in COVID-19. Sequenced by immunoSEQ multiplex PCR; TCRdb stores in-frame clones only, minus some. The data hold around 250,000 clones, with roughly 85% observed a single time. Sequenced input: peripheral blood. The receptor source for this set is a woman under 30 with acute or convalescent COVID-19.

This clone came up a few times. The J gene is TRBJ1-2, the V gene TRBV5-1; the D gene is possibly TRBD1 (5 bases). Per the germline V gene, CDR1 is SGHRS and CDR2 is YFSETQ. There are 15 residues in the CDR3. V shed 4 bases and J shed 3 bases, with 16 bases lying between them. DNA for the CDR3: TGCGCCAGCAGCCCCGCCAGGGTAGAGTACTATGGCTACACCTTC. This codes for CASSPARVEYYGYTF.

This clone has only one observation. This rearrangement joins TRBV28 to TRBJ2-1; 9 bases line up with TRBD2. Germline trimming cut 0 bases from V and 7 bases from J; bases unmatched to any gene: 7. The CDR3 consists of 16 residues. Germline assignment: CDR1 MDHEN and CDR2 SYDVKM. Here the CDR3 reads CASSLWGLAGKNEQFF. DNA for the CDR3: TGTGCCAGCAGTTTATGGGGGCTAGCGGGAAAGAATGAGCAGTTCTTC. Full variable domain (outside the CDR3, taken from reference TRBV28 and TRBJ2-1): DVKVTQSSRYLVKRTGEKVFLECVQDMDHENMFWYRQDPGLGLRLIYFSYDVKMKEKGDIPEGYSVSREKKERFSLILESASTNQTSMYLCASSLWGLAGKNEQFFGPGTRLTVL.

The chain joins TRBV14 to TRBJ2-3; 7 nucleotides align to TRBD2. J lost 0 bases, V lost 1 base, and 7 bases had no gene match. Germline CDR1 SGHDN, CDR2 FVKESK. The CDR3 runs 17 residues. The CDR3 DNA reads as TGTGCCAGCAGCCAAGCGCGACTAGCTACTAGCACAGATACGCAGTATTTT. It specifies CASSQARLATSTDTQYF.

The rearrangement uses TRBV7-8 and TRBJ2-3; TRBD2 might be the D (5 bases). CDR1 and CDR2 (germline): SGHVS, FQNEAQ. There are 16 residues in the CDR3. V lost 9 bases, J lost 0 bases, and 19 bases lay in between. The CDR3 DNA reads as TGTGCCAGTTCGGGGTACCCCGGAACTAGCACAGATACGCAGTATTTT. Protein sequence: CASSGYPGTSTDTQYF.

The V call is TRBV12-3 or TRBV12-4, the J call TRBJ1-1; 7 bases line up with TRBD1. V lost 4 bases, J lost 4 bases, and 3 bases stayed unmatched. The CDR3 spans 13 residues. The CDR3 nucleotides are TGTGCCAGCAGTTACAACAGGGGCACTGAAGCTTTCTTT. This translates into CASSYNRGTEAFF.

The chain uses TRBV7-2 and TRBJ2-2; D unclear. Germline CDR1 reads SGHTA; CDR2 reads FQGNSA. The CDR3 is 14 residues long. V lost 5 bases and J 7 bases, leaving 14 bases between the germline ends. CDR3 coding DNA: TGTGCCAGCAGCCCAACCGTGGGCATCGGGGAGCTGTTTTTT. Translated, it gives CASSPTVGIGELFF.

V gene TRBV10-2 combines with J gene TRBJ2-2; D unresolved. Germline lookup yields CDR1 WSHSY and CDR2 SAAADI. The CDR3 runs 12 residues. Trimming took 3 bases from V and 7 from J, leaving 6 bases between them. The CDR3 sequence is CASSESLGELFF. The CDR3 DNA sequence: TGCGCCAGCAGTGAATCCCTCGGGGAGCTGTTTTTT.

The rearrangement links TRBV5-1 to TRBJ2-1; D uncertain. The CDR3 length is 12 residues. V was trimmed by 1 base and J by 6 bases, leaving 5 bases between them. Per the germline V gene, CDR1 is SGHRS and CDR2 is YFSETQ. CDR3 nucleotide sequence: TGCGCCAGCAGCTTGCGTGTCAATGAGCAGTTCTTC. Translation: CASSLRVNEQFF.

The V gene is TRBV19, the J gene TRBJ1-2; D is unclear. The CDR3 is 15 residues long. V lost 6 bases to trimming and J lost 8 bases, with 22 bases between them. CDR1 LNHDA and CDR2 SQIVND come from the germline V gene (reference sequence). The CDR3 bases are TGTGCCAGTAGCCCCCCCGCCGGGTTCCGAGAGGGCTACACCTTC. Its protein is CASSPPAGFREGYTF.

The CDR3 nucleotides read TGTGCCAGCAGCCCCGGGGGGCAAGGAGAGCAGTACTTC. Its protein is CASSPGGQGEQYF. The V gene is TRBV9, the J gene TRBJ2-7, with D tentatively TRBD2 (7 bases). CDR1 is SGDLS, CDR2 YYNGEE, per germline. The CDR3 has 13 amino acids. Trimming took 4 bases from V and 7 from J, leaving 15 bases between them. The complete variable domain, with remaining parts taken from reference TRBV9 and TRBJ2-7, reads DSGVTQTPKHLITATGQRVTLRCSPRSGDLSVYWYQQSLDQGLQFLIQYYNGEERAKGNILERFSAQQFPDLHSELNLSSLELGDSALYFCASSPGGQGEQYFGPGTRLTVT.

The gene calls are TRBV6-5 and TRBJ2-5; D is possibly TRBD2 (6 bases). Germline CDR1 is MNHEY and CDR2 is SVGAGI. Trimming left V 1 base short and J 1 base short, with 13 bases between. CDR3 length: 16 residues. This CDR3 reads CASSYYGVGGQETQYF. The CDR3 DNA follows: TGTGCCAGCAGTTACTATGGAGTGGGGGGCCAAGAGACCCAGTACTTC.

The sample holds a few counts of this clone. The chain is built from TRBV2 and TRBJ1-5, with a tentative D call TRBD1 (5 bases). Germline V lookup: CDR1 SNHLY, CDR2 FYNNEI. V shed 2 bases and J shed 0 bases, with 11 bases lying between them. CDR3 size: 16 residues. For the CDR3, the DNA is TGTGCCAGCAGTGAACGGGGGAGCTATAGCAATCAGCCCCAGCATTTT. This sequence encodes CASSERGSYSNQPQHF.

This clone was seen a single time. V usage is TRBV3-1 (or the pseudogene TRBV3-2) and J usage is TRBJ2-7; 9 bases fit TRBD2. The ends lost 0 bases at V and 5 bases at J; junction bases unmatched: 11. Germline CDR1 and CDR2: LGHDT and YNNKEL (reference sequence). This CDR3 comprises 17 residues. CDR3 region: CASSQDYLVAGAHEQYF. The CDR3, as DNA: TGTGCCAGCAGCCAAGATTATCTGGTAGCGGGAGCCCACGAGCAGTACTTC.

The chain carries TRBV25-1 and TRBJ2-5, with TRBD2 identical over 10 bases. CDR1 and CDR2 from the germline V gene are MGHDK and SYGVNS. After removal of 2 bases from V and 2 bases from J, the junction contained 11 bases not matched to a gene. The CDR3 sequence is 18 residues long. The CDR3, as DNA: TGTGCCAGCAGTGAAAGGGGAGGACTAGCGGAGCCTCAAGAGACCCAGTACTTC. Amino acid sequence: CASSERGGLAEPQETQYF. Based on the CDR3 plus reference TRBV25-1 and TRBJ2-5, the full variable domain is EADIYQTPRYLVIGTGKKITLECSQTMGHDKMYWYQQDPGMELHLIHYSYGVNSTEKGDLSSESTVSRIRTEHFPLTLESARPSHTSQYLCASSERGGLAEPQETQYFGPGTRLLVL.

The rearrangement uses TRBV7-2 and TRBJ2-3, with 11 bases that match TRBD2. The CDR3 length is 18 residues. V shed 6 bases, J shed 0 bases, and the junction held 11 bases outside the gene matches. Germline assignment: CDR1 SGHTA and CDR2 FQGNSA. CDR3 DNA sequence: TGTGCCAGCAGTGTTCGGGCTAGCGGGAGGACTAGCACAGATACGCAGTATTTT. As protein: CASSVRASGRTSTDTQYF.

CDR3 bases: TGTGCCAGCAGCTTATCACGGCAAGAGACCCAGTACTTC. It translates to CASSLSRQETQYF. The V and J genes are TRBV7-2 and TRBJ2-5; D gene unclear. Germline lookup yields CDR1 SGHTA and CDR2 FQGNSA. This CDR3 spans 13 amino acids. V was cut by 2 bases and J by 2 bases, with 6 bases left in between.

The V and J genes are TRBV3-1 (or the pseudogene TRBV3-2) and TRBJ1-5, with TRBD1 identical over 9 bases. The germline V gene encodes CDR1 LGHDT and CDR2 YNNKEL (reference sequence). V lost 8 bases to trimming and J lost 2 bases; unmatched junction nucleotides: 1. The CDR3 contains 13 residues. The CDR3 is CASGDRGNQPQHF. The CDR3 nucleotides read TGTGCCAGCGGGGACAGGGGCAATCAGCCCCAGCATTTT.

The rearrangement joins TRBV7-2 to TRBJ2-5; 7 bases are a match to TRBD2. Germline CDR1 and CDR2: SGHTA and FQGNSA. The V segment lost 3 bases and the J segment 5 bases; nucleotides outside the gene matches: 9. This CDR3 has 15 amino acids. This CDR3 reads CASSFFAGARETQYF. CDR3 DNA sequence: TGTGCCAGCAGCTTTTTTGCGGGAGCCCGGGAGACCCAGTACTTC. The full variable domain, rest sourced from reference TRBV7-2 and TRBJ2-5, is GAGVSQSPSNKVTEKGKDVELRCDPISGHTALYWYRQSLGQGLEFLIYFQGNSAPDKSGLPSDRFSAERTGGSVSTLTIQRTQQEDSAVYLCASSFFAGARETQYFGPGTRLLVL.

CDR3: CASSLRGGWSRETQYF. CDR3 DNA sequence: TGTGCCAGCAGCTTAAGAGGAGGTTGGTCGCGAGAGACCCAGTACTTC. The V call is TRBV11-2, the J call TRBJ2-5; D perhaps matches TRBD2 (5 bases). V was trimmed by 2 bases and J by 4 bases, leaving 17 bases between them. The CDR3 covers 16 residues. CDR1 is SGHAT, CDR2 FQNNGV, per germline.

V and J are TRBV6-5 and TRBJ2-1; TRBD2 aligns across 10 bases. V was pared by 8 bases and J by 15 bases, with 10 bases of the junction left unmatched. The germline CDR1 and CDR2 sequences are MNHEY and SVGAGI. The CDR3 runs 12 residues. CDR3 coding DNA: TGTGCCAGCGCTAGCGGGAGCCTTGATCCGTTCTTC. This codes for CASASGSLDPFF.

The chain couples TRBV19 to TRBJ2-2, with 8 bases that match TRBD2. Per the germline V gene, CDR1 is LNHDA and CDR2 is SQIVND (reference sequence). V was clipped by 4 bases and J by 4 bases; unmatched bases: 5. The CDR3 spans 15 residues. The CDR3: CASSRTSIITGELFF. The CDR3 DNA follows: TGTGCCAGTAGTAGGACTAGCATAATCACCGGGGAGCTGTTTTTT. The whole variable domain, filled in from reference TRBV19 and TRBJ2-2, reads DGGITQSPKYLFRKEGQNVTLSCEQNLNHDAMYWYRQDPGQGLRLIYYSQIVNDFQKGDIAEGYSVSREKKESFPLTVTSAQKNPTAFYLCASSRTSIITGELFFGEGSRLTVL.

The CDR3 bases are TGTGCCAGCAGTCGGTCGGGGACTGGAAACACCATATATTTT. Translating it yields CASSRSGTGNTIYF. This chain joins TRBV25-1 and TRBJ1-3; D unclear. This CDR3 region has 14 residues. Germline CDR1 and CDR2: MGHDK and SYGVNS. V was pared by 5 bases and J by 2 bases, with 10 bases between. Full variable domain (outside the CDR3, taken from reference TRBV25-1 and TRBJ1-3): EADIYQTPRYLVIGTGKKITLECSQTMGHDKMYWYQQDPGMELHLIHYSYGVNSTEKGDLSSESTVSRIRTEHFPLTLESARPSHTSQYLCASSRSGTGNTIYFGEGSWLTVV.

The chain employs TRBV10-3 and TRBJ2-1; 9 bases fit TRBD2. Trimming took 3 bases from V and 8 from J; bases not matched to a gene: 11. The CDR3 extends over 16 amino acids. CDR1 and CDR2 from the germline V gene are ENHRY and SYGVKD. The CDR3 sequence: CAISDWEREVSDEQFF. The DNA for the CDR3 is TGTGCCATCAGTGACTGGGAGCGGGAGGTTTCCGATGAGCAGTTCTTC.

The CDR3 loop reads CASSGQLNIGGTQYF. DNA for the CDR3: TGTGCCAGCAGTGGACAGCTGAATATCGGTGGGACCCAGTACTTC. The chain employs TRBV6-6 and TRBJ2-5; tentative D call: TRBD1 (6 bases). Per germline, CDR1 MNHNY and CDR2 SVGAGI (reference sequence). The CDR3 spans 15 residues. V lost 5 bases to trimming and J lost 7 bases, with 20 bases between them.